This T cell receptor (beta chain) was retrieved from a study of blood T cells in healthy people across ages. With a J-beta primer mix and a sample-barcoded 5' primer, a second PCR ran 7 to 11 cycles. TCRdb independently ran MiXCR on the 5' RACE reads; one entry per CDR3 protein. The sample has 1,500,000 or so distinct CDR3 sequences; 35% to 45% are singletons. V was clipped by 2 bases and J by 7 bases, with 18 bases between them. The CDR3 consists of 16 residues. The germline CDR1 and CDR2 sequences are ENHRY and SYGVKD. This clonotype was picked up a small number of times. The specimen was blood. The clonotype comes from a woman younger than 35 in good health. The J gene is TRBJ1-5, the V gene TRBV10-3; D gene uncertain. CDR3 region: CAISEEEGSRWQPQHF. The CDR3 DNA reads as TGTGCCATCAGTGAGGAAGAGGGCAGCCGCTGGCAGCCCCAGCATTTT.